The 26 T cell receptor beta chains below come from one sample, sequenced in a study of cytomegalovirus exposure and HLA in healthy donors. Vbeta (60) and Jbeta (13) primers were used in the PCR. Sequencing was performed with immunoSEQ multiplex PCR; in TCRdb, only in-frame clones are kept and a portion is missing. The sample includes 130,000 or so clones, around 73% of them seen just once. Sequenced: PBMCs. Receptors originate from a female donor in good health and CMV-seronegative.

Here the CDR3 DNA reads TGTGCCAGCAGCGTAGGTCCCACGGGAGGAGAGACCCAGTACTTC. Its translation: CASSVGPTGGETQYF. V gene TRBV9 combines with J gene TRBJ2-5; 7 bases map to TRBD2. The length of the CDR3 is 15 residues. V dropped 0 bases and J dropped 4; count of bases not matched to a gene: 6. Germline CDR1 is SGDLS and CDR2 is YYNGEE.

The rearrangement links TRBV10-3 to TRBJ2-5, with 10 bases aligning to TRBD2. With the DNA end fitting TRBJ2-7 better, the J assignment may be wrong. The CDR3 covers 15 residues. Germline-derived CDR1 and CDR2 are ENHRY and SYGVKD. The CDR3, as DNA: TGTGCCATCAGTGATGGGACTAGCGCACCTGACGAGCAGTACTTC. This sequence encodes CAISDGTSAPDEQYF.

The chain employs TRBV9 and TRBJ1-3; TRBD1 agrees at 8 bases. The CDR3 extends over 18 amino acids. Germline V lookup: CDR1 SGDLS, CDR2 YYNGEE. After removal of 4 bases from V and 0 bases from J, the junction contained 12 bases not matched to a gene. CDR3 in amino acids: CASSPDRDRITSGNTIYF. For the CDR3, the DNA is TGTGCCAGCAGCCCGGACCGGGACAGGATCACCTCTGGAAACACCATATATTTT.

V gene TRBV28 combines with J gene TRBJ1-4; tentative D call: TRBD1 (5 bases). This CDR3 comprises 14 residues. The V gene's germline CDR1 is MDHEN and CDR2 SYDVKM. Trimming removed 7 bases at V and 7 bases at J, with 16 bases between. For the CDR3, the DNA is TGTGCCAGCAACCACGGGGGAGTAGGTGAAAAACTGTTTTTT. Its translation is CASNHGGVGEKLFF.

V usage is TRBV6-6 and J usage is TRBJ2-1, with 9 bases fitting TRBD1. The germline CDR1 and CDR2 sequences are MNHNY and SVGAGI (reference sequence). The CDR3 length is 16 residues. V lost 2 bases and J lost 5; bases outside the gene matches: 7. The CDR3, as DNA: TGTGCCAGCAGTTACAGGTGGGGACAGGGAAACAATGAGCAGTTCTTC. The encoded protein is CASSYRWGQGNNEQFF.

This chain joins TRBV27 and TRBJ2-2, with 10 bases matching TRBD2. Germline CDR1 reads MNHEY; CDR2 reads SMNVEV (reference sequence). Trimming at V came to 7 bases and at J to 4 bases, leaving 3 bases not matched to a gene. The CDR3 sequence is 14 residues long. The CDR3 region has the DNA TGTGCCAGCATGGCTAGCGGGAGCACCGGGGAGCTGTTTTTT. Its translation: CASMASGSTGELFF.

Of note for this clone: This CDR3 is also generated by other DNA sequences in the sample. The rearrangement joins TRBV27 to TRBJ2-7; 12 bases agree with TRBD2. V trimming: 4 bases; J trimming: 3 bases; junction bases outside the gene matches: 1. This CDR3 is built from 14 residues. In germline, CDR1 is MNHEY, CDR2 SMNVEV (reference sequence). The CDR3: CASSSTSGSYEQYF. The CDR3 bases are TGTGCCAGCAGTTCGACTAGCGGGAGCTACGAGCAGTACTTC.

The chain employs TRBV4-1 and TRBJ2-1; TRBD2 matches 10 bases. J gave up 7 bases and V 0 bases, and 9 bases lay outside the gene matches. The CDR3 is 17 residues long. Germline V gene lookup returns CDR1 MGHRA and CDR2 YSYEKL. The CDR3 reads CASSQERGLAGENEQFF. For the CDR3, the DNA is TGCGCCAGCAGCCAAGAAAGGGGGCTAGCGGGAGAAAATGAGCAGTTCTTC.

The chain recombines TRBV2 with TRBJ1-2, with 10 bases fitting TRBD1. The CDR3 is 17 amino acids. Trimming cost V 3 bases and J 7 bases; bases outside gene matches: 14. Germline V gene sequence: CDR1 SNHLY, CDR2 FYNNEI. The CDR3 loop is CASSDWDRGIAFGGYTF. The CDR3, as DNA: TGTGCCAGCAGTGACTGGGACAGGGGAATAGCTTTTGGTGGCTACACCTTC. Variable domain in full (rest from reference TRBV2 and TRBJ1-2): EPEVTQTPSHQVTQMGQEVILRCVPISNHLYFYWYRQILGQKVEFLVSFYNNEISEKSEIFDDQFSVERPDGSNFTLKIRSTKLEDSAMYFCASSDWDRGIAFGGYTFGSGTRLTVV.

The genes are TRBV6-1 and TRBJ2-5; D uncertain. The DNA end lines up better with TRBJ2-7; the J call may be wrong. Germline V gene data show CDR1 as MNHNS and CDR2 as SASEGT. The CDR3 sequence is 14 residues long. The CDR3 sequence: CASKPPLTRHEQYF. CDR3 nucleotides: TGTGCCAGCAAGCCTCCCTTGACTCGCCACGAGCAGTACTTC.

This chain joins TRBV10-3 and TRBJ2-7; 8 bases fit TRBD1. The CDR3 is made up of 15 amino acids. Trimming removed 3 bases from V and 2 bases from J; junction bases left unmatched: 6. Germline V gene data show CDR1 as ENHRY and CDR2 as SYGVKD. The CDR3 DNA reads TGTGCCATCAGTGATGACAGGGGCCCGACCTACGAGCAGTACTTC. Its translation is CAISDDRGPTYEQYF.

The chain has TRBV4-2 and TRBJ1-4, with 9 bases lining up with TRBD1. This CDR3 is 15 amino acids long. The J segment lost 8 bases and the V segment lost 0 bases, leaving 4 bases of the junction unmatched. In germline, CDR1 is LGHNA, CDR2 YNFKEQ. The DNA of the CDR3 is TGTGCCAGCAGCCAAGATCGACAGGGGGACGAAAAACTGTTTTTT. Translating it yields CASSQDRQGDEKLFF.

The CDR3 sequence: CASSVDGRSEAFF. Written as DNA, the CDR3 is TGTGCCAGCAGCGTAGACGGCAGGTCTGAAGCTTTCTTT. V and J are TRBV9 and TRBJ1-1; D remains unclear. Trimming cost V 0 bases and J 6 bases, with 9 bases left between them. The CDR3 is 13 residues long. CDR1 is SGDLS, CDR2 YYNGEE, per germline.

The V and J genes are TRBV7-2 and TRBJ2-1, with 8 bases that match TRBD2. Germline loops: CDR1 SGHTA, CDR2 FQGNSA. CDR3 length equals 15 residues. With 2 bases clipped from V and 4 bases from J, the junction kept 4 bases outside the gene matches. The CDR3 protein is CASSLSAGAYNEQFF. The CDR3 DNA sequence: TGTGCCAGCAGCTTATCAGCGGGAGCTTACAATGAGCAGTTCTTC.

The CDR3 reads CASSLDRGTGELFF. The CDR3 bases are TGTGCCAGCAGCTTGGACAGGGGGACCGGGGAGCTGTTTTTT. This chain connects TRBV5-6 to TRBJ2-2, with TRBD1 identical over 8 bases. The CDR3 runs 14 residues. Looked up from germline, CDR1 is SGHDT and CDR2 is YYEEEE. J was trimmed by 5 bases and V by 0 bases; bases with no gene match: 0.

The chain combines TRBV5-1 with TRBJ2-2; possible D gene TRBD2, 5 bases. CDR3 length equals 16 residues. From germline, CDR1 is SGHRS and CDR2 YFSETQ. Between the trimmed V and J ends, which lost 2 bases and 1 base, there was a span of 12 bases. The CDR3 nucleotides read TGCGCCAGCAGCTTTATGTCGGGGAGGAACACCGGGGAGCTGTTTTTT. Protein: CASSFMSGRNTGELFF.

The chain combines TRBV29-1 with TRBJ1-4; D remains ambiguous. The V end was cut by 5 bases, the J end by 7 bases, with 14 bases between. The CDR3 contains 13 residues. Germline V gene sequence: CDR1 SQVTM, CDR2 ANQGSEA. As DNA, the CDR3 is TGCAGCGTTCTCCGAGGACTGGGTGAAAAACTGTTTTTT. Translating it yields CSVLRGLGEKLFF.

This clone occurred a few times. The chain has TRBV4-3 and TRBJ1-1, with D unclear. V lost 0 bases and J lost 6, with 14 bases in between. Germline V lookup: CDR1 LGHNA, CDR2 YSLEER. This CDR3 is built from 15 residues. Here the CDR3 DNA reads TGCGCCAGCAGCCAAGAAGAGGGTGGAATCCCTGAAGCTTTCTTT. It encodes CASSQEEGGIPEAFF.

V gene TRBV28 combines with J gene TRBJ2-5; D possibly corresponds to TRBD2 (6 bases). V was cut by 8 bases and J by 7 bases, with 20 bases left in between. Germline values: CDR1 MDHEN, CDR2 SYDVKM. This CDR3 has 14 amino acids. CDR3 sequence (DNA): TGTGCCAGCGGTATAATGGAGGGTCTGTGGACCCAGTACTTC. The encoded protein is CASGIMEGLWTQYF.

In this sample, this clone turned up once. This chain connects TRBV18 to TRBJ2-7, with 9 positions matching TRBD2. The germline V gene encodes CDR1 KGHSH and CDR2 LQKENI. This CDR3 spans 14 amino acids. Germline trimming cut 4 bases from V and 7 bases from J; bases unmatched to any gene: 8. The CDR3 DNA follows: TGTGCCAGCTCACTTACGGGACTAGCCAAAGAGCAGTACTTC. The encoded protein is CASSLTGLAKEQYF.

The genes are TRBV6-1 and TRBJ1-5; 7 positions match TRBD1. CDR1 and CDR2 (germline): MNHNS, SASEGT. With 7 bases clipped from V and 4 bases from J, the junction kept 4 bases outside the gene matches. This CDR3 comprises 13 residues. The CDR3 region is CASMRGRNQPQHF. The CDR3 DNA is TGTGCCAGCATGAGGGGGCGGAATCAGCCCCAGCATTTT.

The rearrangement uses TRBV9 and TRBJ2-7, with TRBD2 as a possible D gene (6 bases). V lost 0 bases, J lost 3 bases, and 13 bases lay in between. The CDR3 is made up of 15 amino acids. CDR1 is SGDLS and CDR2 is YYNGEE in the germline V gene. CDR3 nucleotide sequence: TGTGCCAGCAGCGTAGGGGGTAGCGGAGGCTACGAGCAGTACTTC. It specifies CASSVGGSGGYEQYF.

The chain combines TRBV7-3 with TRBJ2-2; D may be TRBD1 (6 bases). V was trimmed by 4 bases and J by 1 base, leaving 10 bases between them. CDR3 length: 15 amino acids. Germline V gene data show CDR1 as SGHTA and CDR2 as FQGTGA. The CDR3 sequence is CASSSGQWNTGELFF. In DNA, the CDR3 is TGTGCCAGCAGCTCCGGACAGTGGAACACCGGGGAGCTGTTTTTT.

This chain uses TRBV7-9 with TRBJ2-5; 8 bases match TRBD1. Germline loops: CDR1 SEHNR, CDR2 FQNEAQ (reference sequence). V shed 4 bases and J 4 bases; nucleotides not matched to a gene: 11. CDR3 length: 16 residues. Here the CDR3 reads CASSSRQGRIRETQYF. For the CDR3, the DNA is TGTGCCAGCAGCTCAAGACAGGGGAGAATTAGAGAGACCCAGTACTTC.

The chain recombines TRBV6-1 with TRBJ2-5; maybe TRBD2 (5 bases). The end of the DNA is better explained by TRBJ2-7, so the J call may be wrong. Germline values: CDR1 MNHNS, CDR2 SASEGT. There are 14 residues in the CDR3. CDR3 protein: CASSEFGNAYEQYF. DNA of the CDR3: TGTGCCAGCAGTGAATTCGGGAACGCCTACGAGCAGTACTTC.

This chain links TRBV4-3 with TRBJ1-2; D might be TRBD1 (6 bases). The CDR3 is made up of 15 amino acids. Trimming shortened V by 0 bases and J by 4 bases, and 12 bases separated the two germline ends. Germline CDR1 and CDR2: LGHNA and YSLEER. The CDR3 loop reads CASSQEVRGPYGYTF. In DNA form, the CDR3 reads TGCGCCAGCAGCCAAGAGGTCAGGGGTCCCTATGGCTACACCTTC.